These T cell receptor beta chains were read from a single sample in a study of OX40 agonist ivuxolimab in advanced cancers. Assay used: immunoSEQ multiplex PCR; TCRdb lists only in-frame clones, some missing. The table has 55,000 to 90,000 clones, roughly 80% seen once. This material consisted of CD4+ or CD8+ T cells sorted from blood, taken in a trial of the OX40 agonist ivuxolimab. The receptor set was obtained from an adult with an advanced solid tumor such as melanoma, head and neck, liver or kidney cancer. Each CDR3 is given with its conserved first and last residue. A D gene is named only where the DNA matches it firmly. Size tells how often a clone was seen (once, few, many) or the class of an expanded clone, and some rows leave it out.

j_call clone_size v_call cdr3_length d_call cdr3_nt cdr3_aa
TRBJ1-1 - TRBV18 15 TRBD1 TGTGCCAGCTCACCAATAGGGACAGGGAACACTGAAGCTTTCTTT CASSPIGTGNTEAFF
TRBJ2-5 once TRBV5-4 14 - TGTGCCAGCAGCTTCGGACTACCTCAAGAGACCCAGTACTTC CASSFGLPQETQYF
TRBJ1-2 - TRBV4-1 13 - TGCGCCAGCAGCCAAACCGGGCCCTATGGCTACACCTTC CASSQTGPYGYTF
TRBJ2-7 - TRBV28 13 TRBD2 TGTGCCAGCTCGCGGGGGGCCCAGGCCGAGCAGTACTTC CASSRGAQAEQYF
TRBJ2-3 - TRBV11-3 15 - TGTGCCAGCAGCTTAGATCCAGGGAGCACAGATACGCAGTATTTT CASSLDPGSTDTQYF
TRBJ2-3 few TRBV11-1 16 TRBD2 TGTGCCAGCAGCTTTACGTCTAGCGGTACGAGAGATACGCAGTATTTT CASSFTSSGTRDTQYF
TRBJ2-5 - TRBV6-1 13 - TGTGCCAGCAGGAGGACTGTTCAAGAGACCCAGTACTTC CASRRTVQETQYF
TRBJ2-7 - TRBV5-5 15 - TGTGCCAGCAGCTCAAGGGTATCTGTTTCCTACGAGCAGTACTTC CASSSRVSVSYEQYF
TRBJ2-1 - TRBV6-1 15 TRBD2 TGTGCCAGCACCGGAATAGCGGGGACCTACAATGAGCAGTTCTTC CASTGIAGTYNEQFF
TRBJ2-5 - TRBV7-8 17 - TGTGCCAGCAGCCCGGGGTGGAGGGCGGGGGCACAAGAGACCCAGTACTTC CASSPGWRAGAQETQYF
TRBJ2-5 - TRBV6-6 13 - TGTGCCAGCAGTTCGGCGGTACAGGAGACCCAGTACTTC CASSSAVQETQYF
TRBJ1-2 - TRBV6-1 12 TRBD1 TGTGCCAGCAGTGGAGGGGGCGCGGGCTACACCTTC CASSGGGAGYTF
TRBJ2-1 - TRBV27 12 - TGTGCCAGCAGGTCATTACAGGGAACGCAGTTCTTC CASRSLQGTQFF
TRBJ1-5 - TRBV18 14 - TGTGCCAGCTCGGACGGGATTATAGGACAGCCCCAGCATTTT CASSDGIIGQPQHF
TRBJ1-6 - TRBV5-1 16 - TGCGCCAGCAATAAGGATGGAGGAAGAATCAATTCACCCCTCCACTTT CASNKDGGRINSPLHF
TRBJ1-1 - TRBV5-1 15 TRBD1 TGCGCCAGCAGCTTTGTACAGGGGGCACGAACTGAAGCTTTCTTT CASSFVQGARTEAFF